The 14 T cell receptor beta chains reported below all come from one sample, sequenced in a study of T cells in Graves' hyperthyroidism and ophthalmopathy. TCR beta CDR3 regions were amplified from RNA transcripts. HTBI primers were used for first-round RT-PCR of the TCR CDR3. A single record per CDR3 protein comes from TCRdb applying MiXCR to the multiplex PCR reads. The sample lists more than 500,000 distinct CDR3 sequences, about 16% occurring once. The sequencing sample was made of blood. The receptors were gathered from a woman between 25 and 40 years old with Graves' ophthalmopathy.

Ten or more counts support this clonotype. V and J are TRBV11-2 and TRBJ1-5; 7 bases align to TRBD1. The CDR3 spans 12 residues. Per the germline V gene, CDR1 is SGHAT and CDR2 is FQNNGV. V was pared by 5 bases and J by 7 bases, with 2 bases of the junction left unmatched. CDR3 sequence (DNA): TGTGCCAGCAGCCTGACAGGGCAGCCCCAGCATTTT. This translates into CASSLTGQPQHF.

This clonotype has a handful of counts. V usage is TRBV7-2 and J usage is TRBJ2-1, with D tentatively TRBD2 (7 bases). CDR1 SGHTA and CDR2 FQGNSA come from the germline V gene. V lost 5 bases, J lost 7 bases, and 21 bases lay in between. This CDR3 is 16 amino acids long. The CDR3 DNA reads as TGTGCCAGCAGCCCTCGGAGGGGGGGGGGGAGGAATGAGCAGTTCTTC. Protein sequence: CASSPRRGGGRNEQFF.

In this sample, this clonotype turned up many times. The rearrangement joins TRBV5-1 to TRBJ2-1; a possible D gene is TRBD2 (6 bases). The CDR3 totals 16 residues. Looked up from germline, CDR1 is SGHRS and CDR2 is YFSETQ. V was shortened by 3 bases and J by 0 bases, with 13 bases between the two germline ends. DNA of the CDR3: TGCGCCAGCAGCTCCGGTAGCGGCAGCTCCTACAATGAGCAGTTCTTC. Translated: CASSSGSGSSYNEQFF. Combining the CDR3 with reference TRBV5-1 and TRBJ2-1 gives the whole variable domain KAGVTQTPRYLIKTRGQQVTLSCSPISGHRSVSWYQQTPGQGLQFLFEYFSETQRNKGNFPGRFSGRQFSNSRSEMNVSTLELGDSALYLCASSSGSGSSYNEQFFGPGTRLTVL.

This clonotype was observed many times. The chain links TRBV18 to TRBJ1-2; D is uncertain. V was pared by 1 base and J by 8 bases, with 14 bases between. Germline V gene lookup returns CDR1 KGHSH and CDR2 LQKENI. This CDR3 is built from 14 residues. CDR3 sequence (DNA): TGTGCCAGCTCACCACAAAAGGACGTGAGAGGCTACACCTTC. The encoded protein is CASSPQKDVRGYTF.

A word on this clonotype: At one end, the junction sequence differs from germline, possibly due to a read error. The V gene is TRBV5-1, the J gene TRBJ2-1, with 8 bases that match TRBD2. The germline gives CDR1 SGHRS, CDR2 YFSETQ. The CDR3 covers 15 residues. The CDR3 loop is CASSLVAGGFEEQSF. The CDR3 DNA follows: TGCGCCAGCAGCTTGGTGGCGGGGGGATTTGAAGAGCAGTCCTTC.

This clonotype was seen ten or more times. The CDR3 is CASSTPGLAGWDEQFF. The CDR3 nucleotides are TGTGCCAGCAGTACGCCGGGACTAGCGGGATGGGATGAGCAGTTCTTC. The chain carries TRBV6-2 or TRBV6-3 and TRBJ2-1, with 13 nucleotides matching TRBD2. Germline V lookup: CDR1 MNHEY, CDR2 SVGEGT. The CDR3 totals 16 residues. The V and J ends lost 5 bases and 8 bases, in that order; junction bases with no gene match: 9.

This chain connects TRBV19 to TRBJ1-1; 10 bases line up with TRBD1. Germline CDR1 and CDR2: LNHDA and SQIVND (reference sequence). The CDR3 is 16 residues long. V lost 1 base to trimming and J lost 5 bases; unmatched junction nucleotides: 7. The CDR3 DNA reads as TGTGCCAGTAGTATAGGGACAGGGGGATTTTGGACTGAAGCTTTCTTT. This sequence encodes CASSIGTGGFWTEAFF.

This clonotype was seen at least ten times. The V gene is TRBV28, the J gene TRBJ2-7; the D gene could be TRBD1 or TRBD2 (6 bases each). This CDR3 contains 13 residues. Trimming took 1 base from V and 4 from J, leaving 8 bases between them. From germline, CDR1 is MDHEN and CDR2 SYDVKM. The CDR3 DNA reads TGTGCCAGCAGTTTATCGGGGGCATACGAGCAGTACTTC. Its translation: CASSLSGAYEQYF.

This clonotype was seen at least ten times. In DNA, the CDR3 is TGTGCCAGCAGCCATGGTGGCAATGAGCAGTTCTTC. Its translation: CASSHGGNEQFF. This sequence joins TRBV3-1 and TRBJ2-1; D not certain. V dropped 3 bases and J dropped 6 bases, with 6 bases sitting between them. CDR1 and CDR2 (germline): LGHDT, YNNKEL (reference sequence). The CDR3 is 12 amino acids.

This clonotype was detected ten times or more. V usage is TRBV5-5 and J usage is TRBJ2-1; D is uncertain. V was pared by 0 bases and J by 6 bases, with 10 bases between. This CDR3 region has 14 residues. Germline CDR1 and CDR2: SGHKS and YYEKEE (reference sequence). Written as DNA, the CDR3 is TGTGCCAGCAGCTTGGACGGCAGCTTCAATGAGCAGTTCTTC. It specifies CASSLDGSFNEQFF.

The gene calls are TRBV11-2 and TRBJ1-2, with D possibly matching TRBD1 (6 bases). The CDR3 loop spans 15 amino acids. Germline V gene lookup returns CDR1 SGHAT and CDR2 FQNNGV. Trimming shortened V by 1 base and J by 3 bases, and 12 bases separated the two germline ends. CDR3 coding DNA: TGTGCCAGCAGCTTAGGTCCAGGGGAGTACTATGGCTACACCTTC. Residues: CASSLGPGEYYGYTF.

This clonotype was observed a few times. The V and J genes are TRBV6-5 and TRBJ2-3, with D unresolved. The germline gives CDR1 MNHEY, CDR2 SVGAGI. This CDR3 contains 17 residues. V was pared by 0 bases and J by 0 bases, with 13 bases between. For the CDR3, the DNA is TGTGCCAGCAGTTACTCGATGGTTAGTACTAGCACAGATACGCAGTATTTT. Protein product: CASSYSMVSTSTDTQYF.

This clonotype was recorded many times. The V call is TRBV20-1, the J call TRBJ2-1, with TRBD2 matching over 11 bases. The CDR3 covers 15 residues. Per germline, CDR1 DFQATT and CDR2 SNEGSKA (reference sequence). V lost 2 bases and J lost 3; bases outside the gene matches: 3. In DNA form, the CDR3 reads TGCAGTGCTAGATCGGGACTAGCGGTCTACAATGAGCAGTTCTTC. This encodes CSARSGLAVYNEQFF.

The chain couples TRBV20-1 to TRBJ2-5; no clear D gene. Germline CDR1 is DFQATT and CDR2 is SNEGSKA (reference sequence). The V gene lost 6 bases and the J gene lost 2 bases, with 16 bases spanning the gap. The CDR3 spans 14 residues. In DNA, the CDR3 is TGCAGTGCCCCTATTGTGGTATTACAAGAGACCCAGTACTTC. Translating gives CSAPIVVLQETQYF.